The TCR beta chain described here comes from a study of regulatory T cells in long-lasting Graves disease. Time point noted: persistent/refractory GD, antithyroid drugs over 5 years with positive TRAb. Construction of the TCR library relied on RNA isolated from PBMCs. The germline CDR1 and CDR2 sequences are MNHNS and SASEGT. The ends lost 6 bases at V and 4 bases at J; junction bases unmatched: 12. The CDR3 sequence is 16 residues long. The TCR beta library used iRepertoire HTBI primers with Arm-PCR amplification of CDR3. TCRdb processed the multiplex PCR reads anew with MiXCR; each CDR3 protein has one entry. The repertoire includes roughly 450,000 distinct CDR3 sequences, 20% to 25% of them detected once, and about 7.8% sits in the top ten.

This clonotype was obtained from a female donor with Graves disease. This chain joins TRBV6-1 and TRBJ2-7; the match to TRBD1 covers 10 bases. This sample comprised peripheral blood mononuclear cells (PBMCs), obtained when the disease was refractory, from a patient treated with antithyroid drugs. The CDR3 DNA reads TGTGCCAGCAGGAACCGGGTCGGGACAGGGGTGTACGAGCAGTACTTC. Translation: CASRNRVGTGVYEQYF.